The 25 T cell receptor beta chains below come from one sample, sequenced in a study of prognosis after radiotherapy for stage I lung cancer. CDR3 of TCR beta was amplified from genomic DNA via a two-round multiplex PCR. First-round PCR, the initial amplification, used primers specific to each TRBV and TRBJ gene. TCRdb re-analysed the multiplex PCR reads in MiXCR, keeping a single row per CDR3 protein. The sample has about 59,000 distinct CDR3 sequences, more than 25% seen once; the top ten hold 6.5% to 8.5%. The input for sequencing was PBMCs, taken before or after stereotactic body radiation therapy (not recorded which). These receptors were obtained from a donor over 45 with non-small cell lung cancer.

Many counts were recorded for this clonotype. The rearrangement uses TRBV10-3 and TRBJ2-7, with 8 bases aligning to TRBD1. After removal of 2 bases from V and 3 bases from J, the junction contained 3 bases not matched to a gene. The germline V gene has CDR1 ENHRY and CDR2 SYGVKD. There are 14 residues in the CDR3. The CDR3 sequence is CAISETDRGYEQYF. CDR3 DNA: TGTGCCATCAGTGAGACAGACAGGGGCTACGAGCAGTACTTC.

In this sample, this clonotype turned up many times. The rearrangement links TRBV20-1 to TRBJ2-3, with TRBD2 identical over 13 bases. CDR3 length: 15 amino acids. V shed 6 bases and J 4 bases; nucleotides not matched to a gene: 7. Germline CDR1 is DFQATT and CDR2 is SNEGSKA (reference sequence). CDR3 bases: TGCAGTGCGCCAACTAGCGGGGGGGCCTCAGATACGCAGTATTTT. Residues: CSAPTSGGASDTQYF.

A note on this clonotype: Mismatch with germline at one junction end may stem from a read error. The rearrangement joins TRBV15 to TRBJ1-5; 7 nucleotides line up with TRBD1. CDR1 and CDR2 (germline): LNHNV, YYDKDF (reference sequence). The CDR3 is 17 amino acids. CDR3 DNA: TGTGCCACGAGCTCAAGACAGGGAAAGGGGCCCAATCAGCCCGAGCATTTT. As protein: CATSSRQGKGPNQPEHF.

Comments on this clonotype: Possible read error: a much larger clone is one base away. This chain uses TRBV28 with TRBJ2-7; 8 bases agree with TRBD2. In germline, CDR1 is MDHEN, CDR2 SYDVKM. Losses at the gene ends were 2 bases for V and 10 bases for J; bases not matched to a gene: 13. The CDR3 totals 15 residues. The CDR3 region is CASSLISGAPYNQYF. For the CDR3, the DNA is TGTGCCAGCAGTTTAATTAGCGGGGCTCCCTACAATCAGTACTTC.

As regards this clonotype: A single base is all that separates this from a far larger clone, so a read error is likely. This sequence joins TRBV6-5 and TRBJ2-7; perhaps TRBD1 as D (5 bases). There are 18 residues in the CDR3. The V gene's germline CDR1 is MNHEY and CDR2 SVGAGI. V was shortened by 0 bases and J by 1 base, with 19 bases between the two germline ends. CDR3 protein: CASSYSLQGGPRSYEQYF. The CDR3 DNA is TGTGCCAGCAGTTACTCGTTGCAGGGTGGCCCCAGATCCTACGAGCAGTACTTC.

Here the CDR3 reads CASRGGRGVNIQYF. The CDR3 nucleotides read TGTGCCAGCAGGGGGGGGAGAGGAGTAAACATTCAGTACTTC. This chain joins TRBV6-1 and TRBJ2-4; 7 nucleotides match TRBD2. This CDR3 is built from 14 residues. The V segment lost 6 bases and the J segment 6 bases; nucleotides outside the gene matches: 8. CDR1 is MNHNS, CDR2 SASEGT, per germline.

Details on this clonotype: This sequence may be a read error, since a much larger clone differs from it by one base. The chain carries TRBV5-4 and TRBJ2-7; D might be TRBD2 (6 bases). Germline V gene data show CDR1 as SGHNT and CDR2 as YYREEE (reference sequence). There are 15 residues in the CDR3. Trimming shortened V by 5 bases and J by 1 base, and 16 bases separated the two germline ends. In DNA, the CDR3 is TGTGCCAGCAGTTCTCAGGGACTGGGGTCCTACGAGCAGTACTTC. Protein sequence: CASSSQGLGSYEQYF.

This clonotype was recorded at least ten times. This rearrangement joins TRBV20-1 to TRBJ2-3, with D tentatively TRBD1 (5 bases). V lost 2 bases, J lost 0 bases, and 15 bases lay in between. This CDR3 is built from 16 residues. The germline CDR1 and CDR2 sequences are DFQATT and SNEGSKA (reference sequence). Here the CDR3 DNA reads TGCAGTGCTAGACCAGGGTTGATAAGGAGCACAGATACGCAGTATTTT. It translates to CSARPGLIRSTDTQYF.

This clonotype was counted ten times or more. The V and J genes are TRBV12-3 or TRBV12-4 and TRBJ2-5; 8 bases align to TRBD2. J was trimmed by 9 bases and V by 5 bases; bases with no gene match: 11. The CDR3 runs to 14 residues. The CDR3 here is CASSPGAGVWAQYF. Written as DNA, the CDR3 is TGTGCCAGCAGTCCCGGAGCGGGGGTTTGGGCCCAGTACTTC.

This clonotype appeared many times. The chain links TRBV6-2 or TRBV6-3 to TRBJ2-7; D might be TRBD2 (5 bases). Looked up from germline, CDR1 is MNHEY and CDR2 is SVGEGT. Trimming removed 9 bases from V and 0 bases from J, with 18 bases in between. The CDR3 length is 15 residues. Written as DNA, the CDR3 is TGTGCCAGTAAGGGTTCGGGGTCCTTCTCCTACGAGCAGTACTTC. It encodes CASKGSGSFSYEQYF.

This clonotype was seen at least ten times. The rearrangement joins TRBV10-2 to TRBJ2-3, with D unresolved. The germline gives CDR1 WSHSY, CDR2 SAAADI. Trimming removed 4 bases from V and 1 base from J, with 9 bases in between. The CDR3 totals 14 residues. Written as DNA, the CDR3 is TGCGCCAGCAGTGTTATTGGTCGCACAGATACGCAGTATTTT. It specifies CASSVIGRTDTQYF.

As concerns this clonotype: A clone one base away is much larger, so this may be a read error. The rearrangement uses TRBV6-1 and TRBJ2-5; no firm D call. This CDR3 has 15 residues. In germline, CDR1 is MNHNS, CDR2 SASEGT. The V end was cut by 3 bases, the J end by 2 bases, with 13 bases between. CDR3 residues: CASSDRPKYQETQYF. The CDR3 coding sequence is TGTGCCAGCAGTGATCGGCCGAAATATCAAGAGACCCAGTACTTC.

This clonotype has ten or more counts. The rearrangement uses TRBV5-1 and TRBJ2-1; a possible D gene is TRBD2 (6 bases). V shed 6 bases and J shed 3 bases, with 10 bases lying between them. This CDR3 region has 13 residues. Germline CDR1 SGHRS, CDR2 YFSETQ. The CDR3, as DNA: TGCGCCAGCAATGGGGGGAGCTACAATGAGCAGTTCTTC. This encodes CASNGGSYNEQFF.

This clonotype was observed at least ten times. V usage is TRBV6-1 and J usage is TRBJ2-5; possibly TRBD1 or TRBD2 for D (5 bases each). The CDR3 contains 13 residues. Between the trimmed V and J ends, which lost 6 bases and 5 bases, there was a span of 13 bases. Germline V gene sequence: CDR1 MNHNS, CDR2 SASEGT. The CDR3 reads CASRGRGWETQYF. In nucleotides, the CDR3 is TGTGCCAGCAGGGGGCGCGGGTGGGAGACCCAGTACTTC.

The sample holds many counts of this clonotype. The rearrangement links TRBV9 to TRBJ1-2; D uncertain. The germline CDR1 and CDR2 sequences are SGDLS and YYNGEE. Trimming stripped 4 bases from V and 3 bases from J, with 16 bases between. CDR3 length: 15 residues. The CDR3 protein is CASSPDDGGHYGYTF. The CDR3 DNA reads as TGTGCCAGCAGCCCAGACGATGGCGGCCACTATGGCTACACCTTC.

A word on this clonotype: It differs at one base from a far larger clone, so likely a read error. This chain uses TRBV6-4 with TRBJ1-3; the D is unclear. The V end was cut by 3 bases, the J end by 0 bases, with 12 bases between. This CDR3 region has 16 residues. Germline CDR1 is MRHNA and CDR2 is SNTAGT. The CDR3 DNA reads as TGTGCCAGCAGTGAACAGCAAGAATCCTCTGGAAACACCATATATTTT. Protein product: CASSEQQESSGNTIYF.

In this sample, this clonotype turned up many times. The chain recombines TRBV27 with TRBJ1-4, with D perhaps TRBD1 (5 bases). The V and J ends lost 3 bases and 12 bases respectively, with 14 bases between them. Germline CDR1 reads MNHEY; CDR2 reads SMNVEV (reference sequence). This CDR3 has 13 residues. In DNA form, the CDR3 reads TGTGCCAGCAGTTTCTCCGTTGGGGGAGAACTGTTTTTT. It translates to CASSFSVGGELFF. Full variable domain (remainder filled in from reference TRBV27 and TRBJ1-4): EAQVTQNPRYLITVTGKKLTVTCSQNMNHEYMSWYRQDPGLGLRQIYYSMNVEVTDKGDVPEGYKVSRKEKRNFPLILESPSPNQTSLYFCASSFSVGGELFFGSGTQLSVL.

This clonotype has ten or more counts. This chain links TRBV5-1 with TRBJ2-5; a possible D gene is TRBD1 (5 bases). The germline V gene has CDR1 SGHRS and CDR2 YFSETQ. The CDR3 is made up of 13 amino acids. V dropped 9 bases and J dropped 1 base, with 13 bases sitting between them. The CDR3, as DNA: TGCGCCACGAAAGGGGTCGGCCAAGAGACCCAGTACTTC. This sequence encodes CATKGVGQETQYF.

There are many counts of this clonotype. The rearrangement uses TRBV5-1 and TRBJ2-7; maybe TRBD2 (5 bases). The CDR3 has 14 amino acids. V was cut by 2 bases and J by 0 bases, with 9 bases left in between. Looked up from germline, CDR1 is SGHRS and CDR2 is YFSETQ. CDR3 protein: CASSLAANSYEQYF. CDR3 coding DNA: TGCGCCAGCAGCTTAGCGGCGAACTCCTACGAGCAGTACTTC.

About this clonotype itself: This may stem from a read error, because a much larger clone lies one nucleotide away. J is TRBJ1-2 and V is TRBV11-2; D unresolved. This CDR3 comprises 14 residues. Germline loops: CDR1 SGHAT, CDR2 FQNNGV. The CDR3 DNA reads TGTGCCAGCAGCTTAACTACGCTGGACTATGGCTACGCCTTC. As protein: CASSLTTLDYGYAF.

This clonotype was detected many times. Here the CDR3 DNA reads TGCGCCAGCAGCCCGGACAGTAGCTCCTACAATGAGCAGTTCTTC. Translated: CASSPDSSSYNEQFF. The chain recombines TRBV5-1 with TRBJ2-1; TRBD1 might be the D (6 bases). The CDR3 loop spans 15 amino acids. Between the trimmed V and J ends, which lost 4 bases and 0 bases, there was a span of 11 bases. Germline V lookup: CDR1 SGHRS, CDR2 YFSETQ.

This clonotype was seen ten or more times. This sequence joins TRBV7-9 and TRBJ1-4; possible D gene TRBD1, 5 bases. CDR3 length equals 15 residues. In germline, CDR1 is SEHNR, CDR2 FQNEAQ (reference sequence). The germline V and J ends were trimmed by 5 bases and 2 bases, with 12 bases remaining between them. The CDR3 nucleotides are TGTGCCAGCAGCCGCCCAAGGGGTACTAATGAAAAACTGTTTTTT. Its protein product is CASSRPRGTNEKLFF. Together with reference TRBV7-9 and TRBJ1-4, the CDR3 gives the full variable domain: DTGVSQNPRHKITKRGQNVTFRCDPISEHNRLYWYRQTLGQGPEFLTYFQNEAQLEKSRLLSDRFSAERPKGSFSTLEIQRTEQGDSAMYLCASSRPRGTNEKLFFGSGTQLSVL.

This clonotype was recorded many times. The junction differs from germline at one of its ends, possibly a read error. The chain recombines TRBV2 with TRBJ1-2, with D unclear. The germline CDR1 and CDR2 sequences are SNHLY and FYNNEI. This CDR3 comprises 12 residues. Written as DNA, the CDR3 is TGTGCCAGCAGTGTGGACGTACCTGGCTGCACCTTC. The encoded protein is CASSVDVPGCTF. Full variable domain (remainder filled in from reference TRBV2 and TRBJ1-2): EPEVTQTPSHQVTQMGQEVILRCVPISNHLYFYWYRQILGQKVEFLVSFYNNEISEKSEIFDDQFSVERPDGSNFTLKIRSTKLEDSAMYFCASSVDVPGCTFGSGTRLTVV.

This clonotype was observed many times. The chain combines TRBV6-1 with TRBJ2-5; TRBD2 matches 9 bases. The CDR3 loop spans 16 amino acids. After removal of 7 bases from V and 2 bases from J, the junction contained 11 bases not matched to a gene. The germline V gene encodes CDR1 MNHNS and CDR2 SASEGT. CDR3 protein: CASTPRSGGHQETQYF. For the CDR3, the DNA is TGTGCCAGCACCCCGCGGAGCGGGGGGCATCAAGAGACCCAGTACTTC.

This clonotype appeared many times. The chain combines TRBV12-3 or TRBV12-4 with TRBJ1-1; the D is unclear. The germline V and J ends were trimmed by 3 bases and 6 bases, with 14 bases remaining between them. The CDR3 is made up of 14 amino acids. Here the CDR3 DNA reads TGTGCCAGCAGTTTGTCTCAGGCGGGCCCTGAAGCTTTCTTT. Protein product: CASSLSQAGPEAFF.